The 14 T cell receptor beta chains in this list originate from one sample, sequenced in a study of blood T cell repertoires in COVID-19. Here immunoSEQ multiplex PCR was the method, and the copy in TCRdb shows in-frame clones only, minus some. The sample lists 85,000 or so clones; around 81% were seen once. The sample consisted of peripheral blood. The receptor set was obtained from a man of 80 years or more with acute or convalescent COVID-19.

The table lists this clone with a few counts. The rearrangement links TRBV12-5 to TRBJ2-1, with 12 bases that match TRBD2. Germline V CDR1 and CDR2: LGHNT, FRNRAP. J lost 7 bases, V lost 0 bases, and 10 bases had no gene match. The CDR3 totals 18 residues. CDR3 bases: TGTGCTAGTGGTTTGGTATTCCTAGCGGGAGGGATTTGGAATGAGCAGTTCTTC. Translating gives CASGLVFLAGGIWNEQFF.

V and J are TRBV11-2 and TRBJ1-5, with 8 bases lining up with TRBD1. CDR1 SGHAT and CDR2 FQNNGV come from the germline V gene. The CDR3 length is 14 residues. With 5 bases clipped from V and 4 bases from J, the junction kept 4 bases outside the gene matches. The chain's CDR3 is CASSPDRGNQPQHF. The CDR3 region has the DNA TGTGCCAGCAGCCCTGACAGGGGTAATCAGCCCCAGCATTTT.

V gene TRBV10-2 combines with J gene TRBJ1-5, with 8 bases fitting TRBD1. The V segment lost 5 bases and the J segment 7 bases; nucleotides outside the gene matches: 7. The germline CDR1 and CDR2 sequences are WSHSY and SAAADI. The CDR3 runs to 14 residues. CDR3 residues: CASSPDRANQPQHF. CDR3 sequence (DNA): TGCGCCAGCAGTCCGGACAGGGCAAACCAGCCCCAGCATTTT.

This clone appeared a few times. This chain joins TRBV28 and TRBJ1-6, with TRBD1 matching 9 bases. Trimming took 7 bases from V and 9 from J; bases not matched to a gene: 7. Germline assignment: CDR1 MDHEN and CDR2 SYDVKM. There are 14 residues in the CDR3. CDR3: CASTADRGSSPLHF. The CDR3 DNA sequence: TGTGCCAGCACCGCGGACAGGGGAAGTTCACCCCTCCACTTT.

This sequence joins TRBV18 and TRBJ2-2; 10 positions match TRBD1. The CDR3 length is 17 residues. The V gene's germline CDR1 is KGHSH and CDR2 LQKENI. V shed 0 bases and J 7 bases; nucleotides not matched to a gene: 8. Here the CDR3 reads CASSPPVTGGGGGELFF. The CDR3 nucleotides read TGTGCCAGCTCACCACCGGTGACAGGGGGCGGCGGCGGGGAGCTGTTTTTT. The whole variable domain, filled in from reference TRBV18 and TRBJ2-2, reads NAGVMQNPRHLVRRRGQEARLRCSPMKGHSHVYWYRQLPEEGLKFMVYLQKENIIDESGMPKERFSAEFPKEGPSILRIQQVVRGDSAAYFCASSPPVTGGGGGELFFGEGSRLTVL.

The chain uses TRBV5-1 and TRBJ2-1, with 8 bases aligning to TRBD2. Trimming cost V 4 bases and J 3 bases; bases outside gene matches: 12. Looked up from germline, CDR1 is SGHRS and CDR2 is YFSETQ. This CDR3 region has 17 residues. In DNA, the CDR3 is TGCGCCAGCAGCGGATCGGATATCCTAGCGGGCTACAATGAGCAGTTCTTC. Protein: CASSGSDILAGYNEQFF.

The chain is built from TRBV10-1 and TRBJ2-1; tentatively, D is TRBD1 (5 bases). Germline CDR1 reads WNHNN; CDR2 reads SYGVQD (reference sequence). The CDR3 is 16 amino acids. Trimming took 0 bases from V and 7 from J, leaving 16 bases between them. CDR3 nucleotide sequence: TGCGCCAGCAGTGAGTCCCCAGGGCCCGAAAGGAATGAGCAGTTCTTC. This gives the protein CASSESPGPERNEQFF.

V gene TRBV5-1 combines with J gene TRBJ2-7, with 11 bases matching TRBD2. Trimming took 0 bases from V and 0 from J; bases not matched to a gene: 5. CDR3 length: 17 amino acids. The germline V gene encodes CDR1 SGHRS and CDR2 YFSETQ. The CDR3 loop reads CASSLAIAGGSSYEQYF. The CDR3 DNA reads as TGCGCCAGCAGCTTGGCTATAGCGGGAGGGAGCTCCTACGAGCAGTACTTC.

The chain uses TRBV6-5 and TRBJ2-7, with 7 positions matching TRBD2. The junction had 8 bases not matched to a gene; V was cut back by 11 bases and J by 7 bases. CDR3 size: 11 residues. The germline V gene encodes CDR1 MNHEY and CDR2 SVGAGI. The CDR3 region has the DNA TGTGCCTCCACAATGGGGGGGGAGCAGTACTTC. Encoded protein: CASTMGGEQYF.

The rearrangement uses TRBV21-1 and TRBJ1-3; the table's D call, TRBD1, has no DNA check behind it. TRBV21-1 has pseudogene status. This CDR3 has 19 amino acids. In DNA form, the CDR3 reads TGTGCCAGCAGCAAAGATGCAGGCCGCCCCGAACCCTCTGGAAACACCATATATTTT. Residues: CASSKDAGRPEPSGNTIYF.

V usage is TRBV15 and J usage is TRBJ2-1; TRBD2 aligns across 7 bases. The CDR3 consists of 16 residues. V lost 2 bases and J lost 7; bases outside the gene matches: 11. Germline CDR1 reads LNHNV; CDR2 reads YYDKDF (reference sequence). The CDR3 spells CATSRPGERDRNEQFF. CDR3 DNA: TGTGCCACCAGCAGACCCGGGGAGCGGGATAGGAATGAGCAGTTCTTC. The complete variable domain, with remaining parts taken from reference TRBV15 and TRBJ2-1, reads DAMVIQNPRYQVTQFGKPVTLSCSQTLNHNVMYWYQQKSSQAPKLLFHYYDKDFNNEADTPDNFQSRRPNTSFCFLDIRSPGLGDTAMYLCATSRPGERDRNEQFFGPGTRLTVL.

V gene TRBV28 combines with J gene TRBJ2-4; TRBD1 might be the D (7 bases). The CDR3 runs 14 residues. The V end lost 3 bases, the J end lost 8 bases, and 14 bases lay between the germline ends. CDR1 and CDR2 (germline): MDHEN, SYDVKM. CDR3 nucleotides: TGTGCCAGCAGTTTCCAGGGGGGTTCAGACATTCAGTACTTC. The encoded protein is CASSFQGGSDIQYF. Full variable domain (rest looked up from reference TRBV28 and TRBJ2-4): DVKVTQSSRYLVKRTGEKVFLECVQDMDHENMFWYRQDPGLGLRLIYFSYDVKMKEKGDIPEGYSVSREKKERFSLILESASTNQTSMYLCASSFQGGSDIQYFGAGTRLSVL.

V usage is TRBV11-2 and J usage is TRBJ1-1; 7 nucleotides match TRBD1. V dropped 1 base and J dropped 3; count of bases not matched to a gene: 8. The CDR3 runs 16 residues. Germline V lookup: CDR1 SGHAT, CDR2 FQNNGV. CDR3 loop: CASSLGRGFIYTEAFF. The DNA of the CDR3 is TGTGCCAGCAGCTTAGGCAGGGGGTTCATTTACACTGAAGCTTTCTTT. Based on the CDR3 plus reference TRBV11-2 and TRBJ1-1, the full variable domain is EAGVAQSPRYKIIEKRQSVAFWCNPISGHATLYWYQQILGQGPKLLIQFQNNGVVDDSQLPKDRFSAERLKGVDSTLKIQPAKLEDSAVYLCASSLGRGFIYTEAFFGQGTRLTVV.

The rearrangement joins TRBV11-3 to TRBJ1-2; 10 positions agree with TRBD1. Germline loops: CDR1 SGHNT, CDR2 YENEEA. Trimming at V came to 2 bases and at J to 2 bases, leaving 8 bases not matched to a gene. The CDR3 is 17 residues long. The CDR3 DNA follows: TGTGCCAGCAGCTTATATAATCGGACAGGGGGGAACTATGGCTACACCTTC. Protein sequence: CASSLYNRTGGNYGYTF.